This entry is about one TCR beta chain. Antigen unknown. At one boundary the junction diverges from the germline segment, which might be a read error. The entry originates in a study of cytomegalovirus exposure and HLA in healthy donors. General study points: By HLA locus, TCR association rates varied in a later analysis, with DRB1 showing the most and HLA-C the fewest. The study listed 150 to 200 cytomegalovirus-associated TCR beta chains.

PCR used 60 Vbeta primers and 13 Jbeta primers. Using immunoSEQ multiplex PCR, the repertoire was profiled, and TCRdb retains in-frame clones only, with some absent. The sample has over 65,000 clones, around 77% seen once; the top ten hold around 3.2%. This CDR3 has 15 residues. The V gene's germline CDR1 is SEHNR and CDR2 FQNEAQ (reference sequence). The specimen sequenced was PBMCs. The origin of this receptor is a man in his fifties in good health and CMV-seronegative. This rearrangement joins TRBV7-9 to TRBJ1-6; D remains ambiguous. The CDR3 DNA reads TGTTCCAGCAGCCCCGCCAGAGGATATAATTCACCCCTCCACTTT. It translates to CSSSPARGYNSPLHF.